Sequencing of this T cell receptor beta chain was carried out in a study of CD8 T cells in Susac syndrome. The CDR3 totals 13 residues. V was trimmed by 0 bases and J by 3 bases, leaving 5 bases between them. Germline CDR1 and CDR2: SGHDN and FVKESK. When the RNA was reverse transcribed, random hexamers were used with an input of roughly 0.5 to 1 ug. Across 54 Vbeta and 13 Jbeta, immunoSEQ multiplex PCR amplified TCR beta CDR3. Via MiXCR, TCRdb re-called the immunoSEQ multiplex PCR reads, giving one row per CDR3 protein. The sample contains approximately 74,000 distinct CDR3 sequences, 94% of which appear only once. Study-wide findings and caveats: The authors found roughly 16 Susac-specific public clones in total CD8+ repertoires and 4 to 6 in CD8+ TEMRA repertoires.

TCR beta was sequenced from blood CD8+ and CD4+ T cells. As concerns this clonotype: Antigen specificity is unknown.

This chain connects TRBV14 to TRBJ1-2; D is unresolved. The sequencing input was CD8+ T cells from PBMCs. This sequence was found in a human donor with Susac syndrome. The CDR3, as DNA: TGTGCCAGCAGCCAAGAGGCATACTATGGCTACACCTTC. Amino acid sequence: CASSQEAYYGYTF.